Sequencing of this T cell receptor (beta chain) was carried out in a study of shared clonotypes between healthy human individuals. Broader study findings: Sampling covered nothing but blood. Tissue TCR repertoires likely differ from those found in blood.

Splitting of each subset's genomic DNA was done evenly across several immunoSEQ plates. Assay used: immunoSEQ multiplex PCR; TCRdb lists only in-frame clones, some missing. The table has around 1.4 million clones, about 98.5% seen once; the top ten hold about 0.4%. Details on this clone: Its specificity is unknown.

V was pared by 2 bases and J by 2 bases, with 9 bases between. Germline-derived CDR1 and CDR2 are MNHEY and SMNVEV (reference sequence). This CDR3 has 14 amino acids. The sequencing sample was made of naive CD4+ T cells sorted from blood. Subset indicated: CD45RA+ positively selected. The V and J genes are TRBV27 and TRBJ1-2; a weak D match, TRBD1 (6 bases). The sequence came from a man aged 25 to 40 in good health. CDR3: CASSLAQGNYGYTF. CDR3 coding DNA: TGTGCCAGCAGTTTAGCACAGGGCAACTATGGCTACACCTTC.